The 14 T cell receptor beta chains reported below all come from one sample, sequenced in a study of shared clonotypes between healthy human individuals. TCRdb keeps only in-frame clones here, not all; method: immunoSEQ multiplex PCR. The sample records about 520,000 clones, around 73% being singletons. Sequencing used PBMCs. Receptor source: a woman in her forties in good health. Some clones in this sample may be carry-over from other donors' samples.

J is TRBJ1-4 and V is TRBV27, with 10 nucleotides matching TRBD1. Germline trimming cut 0 bases from V and 4 bases from J; bases unmatched to any gene: 11. Germline CDR1 is MNHEY and CDR2 is SMNVEV (reference sequence). CDR3 length: 19 residues. Here the CDR3 reads CASSLSGQGFFFGNEKLFF. The CDR3 DNA follows: TGTGCCAGCAGTTTATCGGGACAGGGGTTCTTCTTCGGTAATGAAAAACTGTTTTTT.

The chain links TRBV27 to TRBJ1-2, with D maybe TRBD1 (5 bases). This CDR3 spans 13 amino acids. The V end lost 6 bases, the J end lost 7 bases, and 15 bases lay between the germline ends. Germline assignment: CDR1 MNHEY and CDR2 SMNVEV (reference sequence). In DNA, the CDR3 is TGTGCCAGCAGCCCTCCAGGGTCGGGTGGCTACACCTTC. This translates into CASSPPGSGGYTF.

Details on this clone: The sample has other DNA sequences that encode this CDR3 too. V usage is TRBV6-5 and J usage is TRBJ2-7, with a tentative D call TRBD1 (5 bases). From germline, CDR1 is MNHEY and CDR2 SVGAGI. The CDR3 sequence is 13 residues long. V lost 6 bases, J lost 4 bases, and 13 bases lay in between. Here the CDR3 reads CASSPPGLYEQYF. CDR3 nucleotide sequence: TGTGCCAGCAGCCCTCCAGGGCTTTACGAGCAGTACTTC.

This clone was recorded at least ten times. The CDR3 loop reads CASRLAGLTDTQYF. The DNA for the CDR3 is TGTGCCAGCAGGCTAGCGGGCCTCACAGATACGCAGTATTTT. The rearrangement joins TRBV5-4 to TRBJ2-3; 8 bases are shared with TRBD2. The CDR3 is 14 amino acids. The J segment lost 2 bases and the V segment lost 5 bases, leaving 4 bases of the junction unmatched. CDR1 and CDR2 (germline): SGHNT, YYREEE (reference sequence).

V is TRBV6-5 and J is TRBJ2-7, with no clear D. This CDR3 spans 15 amino acids. V was pared by 4 bases and J by 2 bases, with 15 bases between. The germline CDR1 and CDR2 sequences are MNHEY and SVGAGI. CDR3 coding DNA: TGTGCCAGCAGTTCCCCCACTGGGGTAGCCTACGAGCAGTACTTC. Translating it yields CASSSPTGVAYEQYF.

This clone was counted between two and nine times. The chain joins TRBV7-9 to TRBJ1-1; tentative D call: TRBD1 (5 bases). Trimming pared 3 bases from V and 1 base from J, leaving 9 bases between. The CDR3 length is 14 residues. Germline values: CDR1 SEHNR, CDR2 FQNEAQ (reference sequence). The CDR3: CASSFPTGNTEAFF. The CDR3 bases are TGTGCCAGCAGCTTTCCAACAGGGAACACTGAAGCTTTCTTT.

As concerns this clone: Additional DNA sequences in this sample encode the identical CDR3. V and J are TRBV5-1 and TRBJ1-1; D unclear. The CDR3 has 14 amino acids. Germline assignment: CDR1 SGHRS and CDR2 YFSETQ. V gave up 0 bases and J gave up 1 base, with 7 bases separating them. CDR3 in amino acids: CASSLVAGNTEAFF. The CDR3 region has the DNA TGCGCCAGCAGCTTGGTGGCAGGGAACACTGAAGCTTTCTTT.

The V call is TRBV19, the J call TRBJ2-7; D call uncertain. V was shortened by 3 bases and J by 7 bases, with 10 bases between the two germline ends. The CDR3 spans 12 residues. CDR1 is LNHDA, CDR2 SQIVND, per germline (reference sequence). The CDR3 loop is CASSMAGWEQYF. DNA for the CDR3: TGTGCCAGTAGTATGGCAGGCTGGGAGCAGTACTTC.

The V and J genes are TRBV29-1 and TRBJ1-1; the D gene is possibly TRBD1 (5 bases). V lost 4 bases to trimming and J lost 5 bases, with 11 bases between them. Germline V gives CDR1 SQVTM, CDR2 ANQGSEA. The CDR3 loop spans 12 amino acids. The CDR3 spells CSVVSGITEAFF. For the CDR3, the DNA is TGCAGCGTTGTGTCAGGGATTACTGAAGCTTTCTTT.

This clone was seen a few times. The chain carries TRBV6-1 and TRBJ1-5; D is unclear. V shed 2 bases and J shed 7 bases, with 12 bases lying between them. This CDR3 region has 14 residues. Germline V gene data show CDR1 as MNHNS and CDR2 as SASEGT. The CDR3 region is CASSEWWGIQPQHF. CDR3 nucleotides: TGTGCCAGCAGTGAATGGTGGGGAATACAGCCCCAGCATTTT.

The rearrangement uses TRBV7-3 and TRBJ1-1; no definite D call. The CDR3 extends over 16 amino acids. V dropped 4 bases and J dropped 2 bases, with 17 bases sitting between them. Looked up from germline, CDR1 is SGHTA and CDR2 is FQGTGA. The CDR3 coding sequence is TGTGCCAGCAGCTCACGGCCGACCGAAACTAACACTGAAGCTTTCTTT. Protein sequence: CASSSRPTETNTEAFF.

The chain links TRBV30 to TRBJ2-7, with 9 bases lining up with TRBD1. Germline CDR1 reads GTSNPN; CDR2 reads SVGIG (reference sequence). There are 15 residues in the CDR3. Unmatched junction bases numbered 9, after V lost 2 bases and J lost 4 bases. The CDR3: CAWSRRDRVFYEQYF. Written as DNA, the CDR3 is TGTGCCTGGAGTCGTAGGGACAGGGTTTTTTACGAGCAGTACTTC.

This chain joins TRBV27 and TRBJ2-1; TRBD2 agrees at 10 bases. V dropped 6 bases and J dropped 9; count of bases not matched to a gene: 8. CDR1 is MNHEY and CDR2 is SMNVEV in the germline V gene (reference sequence). This CDR3 contains 14 residues. The CDR3 DNA follows: TGTGCCAGCAGGCGGCTAGCGGGAGAGGGTGAGCAGTTCTTC. It specifies CASRRLAGEGEQFF.

The V call is TRBV7-3, the J call TRBJ2-1; D call uncertain. CDR1 and CDR2 (germline): SGHTA, FQGTGA. This CDR3 is built from 13 residues. V gave up 1 base and J gave up 5 bases, with 6 bases separating them. The CDR3: CASSLKDHNEQFF. The CDR3 DNA is TGTGCCAGCAGCTTAAAGGATCACAATGAGCAGTTCTTC.